Each of the 10 T cell receptor beta chains below was sequenced from the same sample in a study of T-cell reconstitution after alpha-beta-depleted transplantation in children (dated by TCRdb to the mid-2010s). The library was built by means of PCR. The instrument was an Illumina HiSeq 2500. To normalize quantification of the TCRbeta repertoire, the TCR libraries were built with molecular barcoding that relied on unique molecular identifiers. TCRdb cleaned the public reads at Q25 with fastp, built clones with MiXCR and kept in-frame beta chains. Rows with a matching CDR3 protein are joined into one entry that keeps the most common DNA and genes. Present in this sample are about 200,000 distinct CDR3 sequences, 14% to 15% of which were seen just once. Jointly, the top ten make up 13% of the sample. The input for sequencing was PBMCs from the stem cell graft donor, taken from the stem cell graft. The receptors come from a human donor who donated a stem cell graft to a child with acute lymphoblastic leukemia.

This clonotype was counted many times. This rearrangement joins TRBV6-1 to TRBJ1-5, with 8 bases identical to TRBD1. Trimming cost V 6 bases and J 3 bases; bases outside gene matches: 4. This CDR3 region has 14 residues. Germline lookup yields CDR1 MNHNS and CDR2 SASEGT. The CDR3 protein is CASSPTGDNQPQHF. CDR3 nucleotide sequence: TGTGCCAGCAGCCCGACAGGGGACAATCAGCCCCAGCATTTT.

The V gene is TRBV29-1, the J gene TRBJ2-2; 8 nucleotides align to TRBD1. The germline V gene encodes CDR1 SQVTM and CDR2 ANQGSEA. V dropped 8 bases and J dropped 0; count of bases not matched to a gene: 8. This CDR3 comprises 15 residues. This CDR3 reads CSRDRGLTNTGELFF. The CDR3 DNA reads as TGCAGCCGAGACAGGGGCCTGACGAACACCGGGGAGCTGTTTTTT.

This clonotype was detected many times. V is TRBV7-7 and J is TRBJ2-7; 8 bases are shared with TRBD2. The CDR3 loop spans 14 amino acids. Germline CDR1 SSHAT, CDR2 FNYEAQ (reference sequence). V shed 1 base, J shed 6 bases, and the junction held 5 bases outside the gene matches. The CDR3 here is CASSLVAGSGEQYF. The CDR3 coding sequence is TGTGCCAGCAGCTTAGTAGCGGGGAGCGGCGAGCAGTACTTC.

This clonotype showed up many times. The rearrangement uses TRBV20-1 and TRBJ2-1; unclear D gene. The germline V gene encodes CDR1 DFQATT and CDR2 SNEGSKA (reference sequence). Trimming cost V 6 bases and J 5 bases, with 14 bases left between them. The CDR3 consists of 13 residues. CDR3 residues: CSAEYSGDNEQFF. The CDR3 DNA reads as TGCAGTGCCGAATACTCTGGGGACAATGAGCAGTTCTTC.

J is TRBJ1-1 and V is TRBV7-8; D may be TRBD1 (6 bases). The germline V gene encodes CDR1 SGHVS and CDR2 FQNEAQ. Trimming left V 5 bases short and J 0 bases short, with 13 bases between. This CDR3 spans 15 amino acids. The CDR3 loop reads CASSLVRGMNTEAFF. In DNA, the CDR3 is TGTGCCAGCAGCCTAGTCAGGGGCATGAACACTGAAGCTTTCTTT.

This clonotype was counted many times. V usage is TRBV19 and J usage is TRBJ1-1; no clear D. The V gene lost 5 bases and the J gene lost 0 bases, with 13 bases spanning the gap. The CDR3 covers 15 residues. Germline V gene sequence: CDR1 LNHDA, CDR2 SQIVND (reference sequence). The CDR3 coding sequence is TGTGCCAGTAGTCTCCCTCGTGGGGTGAACACTGAAGCTTTCTTT. It is translated as CASSLPRGVNTEAFF.

The sample holds many counts of this clonotype. The rearrangement uses TRBV7-9 and TRBJ2-6, with D possibly being TRBD1 or TRBD2 (5 bases each). Per germline, CDR1 SEHNR and CDR2 FQNEAQ (reference sequence). Trimming took 7 bases from V and 4 from J, leaving 11 bases between them. The CDR3 spans 14 residues. The CDR3 protein is CASKRGAGANVLTF. CDR3 in DNA: TGTGCCAGCAAAAGAGGGGCAGGGGCCAACGTCCTGACTTTC. Looking up the rest from reference TRBV7-9 and TRBJ2-6 gives the full variable domain: DTGVSQNPRHKITKRGQNVTFRCDPISEHNRLYWYRQTLGQGPEFLTYFQNEAQLEKSRLLSDRFSAERPKGSFSTLEIQRTEQGDSAMYLCASKRGAGANVLTFGAGSRLTVL.

The sample holds many counts of this clonotype. The V gene is TRBV10-3, the J gene TRBJ1-2, with D hard to call. The length of the CDR3 is 12 residues. Trimming left V 3 bases short and J 2 bases short, with 4 bases between. CDR1 ENHRY and CDR2 SYGVKD come from the germline V gene. CDR3 in amino acids: CAISDVNYGYTF. The CDR3 coding sequence is TGTGCCATCAGTGACGTAAACTATGGCTACACCTTC.

The rearrangement links TRBV19 to TRBJ1-1; D is unclear. CDR1 is LNHDA, CDR2 SQIVND, per germline (reference sequence). There are 15 residues in the CDR3. The ends were cut back, 3 bases at V and 0 bases at J, with 11 bases in the middle. The CDR3 DNA reads TGTGCCAGTAGTATTAGCCGGGAGGTGAACACTGAAGCTTTCTTT. Protein product: CASSISREVNTEAFF.

Ten or more counts support this clonotype. The V gene is TRBV20-1, the J gene TRBJ2-1; possible D gene TRBD1, 6 bases. This CDR3 contains 14 residues. Trimming took 0 bases from V and 7 from J, leaving 13 bases between them. The V gene's germline CDR1 is DFQATT and CDR2 SNEGSKA (reference sequence). The CDR3 DNA is TGCAGTGCTAGAGATCTATGGGGGCTAAATGAGCAGTTCTTC. This codes for CSARDLWGLNEQFF.